The source of this TCR beta chain is a study of patients and donors after allogeneic stem cell transplantation. TCRdb re-called the RT-PCR reads through MiXCR, storing one row per CDR3 protein. The sample holds tens of thousands of distinct CDR3 sequences, 4.5% to 5% seen once. This clonotype was recorded at least ten times. Deletions cut 0 bases from V and 7 bases from J, with 6 bases between. CDR3 length equals 12 residues. Germline V gene lookup returns CDR1 SGHRS and CDR2 YFSETQ. The clonotype was recovered from a human donor who was either an allogeneic HSCT recipient or a stem cell or donor lymphocyte infusion donor (not recorded which). It is not recorded whose cells these are; they may come from a transplant donor. The chain carries TRBV5-1 and TRBJ2-3; D gene unclear. What was sequenced was blood, either unsorted or a sorted T cell fraction (not recorded which). Here the CDR3 DNA reads TGCGCCAGCAGCTTGGGGTGGAATACGCAGTATTTT. Translated, it gives CASSLGWNTQYF.